A selection of T cell receptor beta chains follows, all from one sample in a study of T cells after yellow fever vaccination. One entry per CDR3 protein, called by TCRdb with MiXCR from the 5' RACE reads. The table lists tens of thousands of distinct CDR3 sequences, about an eighth of them singletons, with approximately 25% in the top ten. Sample: CD8+ T cells not binding an NS4B(214-222) dextramer, sorted from PBMCs, taken around 3 weeks after the first yellow fever vaccination. These receptors were obtained from a man aged 18 to 30 who received the YFV17D yellow fever vaccine. Both conserved end residues are part of each CDR3. The D gene is left open where the match is weak. For some rows the clone size is stated as once, few or many, or as a class when expanded; others skip it.

j_call v_call d_call clone_size cdr3_nt cdr3_aa
TRBJ2-1 TRBV3-1 TRBD2 NA TGTGCCAGCAGCCAACGAGCGGGGGGCCACAATGAGCAGTTCTTC CASSQRAGGHNEQFF
TRBJ2-1 TRBV11-2 TRBD2 NA TGTGCCAGCAGCCCTTCGGCGGGACTACCGTACAATGAGCAGTTCTTC CASSPSAGLPYNEQFF
TRBJ2-1 TRBV10-3 NA NA TGTGCCATCAGGCGGGGTAATGAGCAGTTCTTC CAIRRGNEQFF
TRBJ2-3 TRBV4-1 NA few TGCGCCAGCAGCGGAAGGGGTGGCCGGGGTTCATCAGATACGCAGTATTTT CASSGRGGRGSSDTQYF
TRBJ1-2 TRBV27 TRBD1 NA TGTGCCAGCAGCTACAGACAGGGGTCCTATGGCTACACCTTC CASSYRQGSYGYTF
TRBJ2-7 TRBV7-2 NA few TGTGCCAGCAGCCGACCAGAAGCCTCCTACGAGCAGTACTTC CASSRPEASYEQYF
TRBJ2-1 TRBV4-1 NA many TGCGCCAGCAGCTTTGAGGGCACGATGTCCTACAATGAGCAGTTCTTC CASSFEGTMSYNEQFF
TRBJ2-5 TRBV7-8 NA few TGTGCCAGCAGCTTAGAGGCGAGAGGGGAAGAGACCCAGTACTTC CASSLEARGEETQYF
TRBJ1-4 TRBV29-1 NA many TGCAGCGTTGTCGGGGCAACTAATGAAAAACTGTTTTTT CSVVGATNEKLFF
TRBJ1-5 TRBV7-9 TRBD1 NA TGTGCCAGCAGCCCATGGACAGGGGATCAGCCCCAGCATTTT CASSPWTGDQPQHF
TRBJ2-1 TRBV15 TRBD1 NA TGTGCCACCAGCGGGCCCCGGACAGGGGAGTATGAGCAGTTCTTC CATSGPRTGEYEQFF
TRBJ2-7 TRBV27 TRBD2 few TGTGCCAGCAGTGTTCGGGGGGAAATCTACGAGCAGTACTTC CASSVRGEIYEQYF
TRBJ2-3 TRBV20-1 TRBD2 few TGCAGTGCTTGGCGGGGGTTTAGCACAGATACGCAGTATTTT CSAWRGFSTDTQYF
TRBJ2-1 TRBV25-1 TRBD1 few TGTGCCAGCAAAAGACAGGGGCCATACAATGAGCAGTTCTTC CASKRQGPYNEQFF
TRBJ1-1 TRBV5-1 NA few TGCGCCAGCAGCTTGAAGGGGATTGAAGCTTTCTTT CASSLKGIEAFF
TRBJ1-2 TRBV25-1 NA few TGTGCCAGCCTAAGCCGGAGCCGAGGGGGCTACACCTTC CASLSRSRGGYTF
TRBJ2-1 TRBV9 NA NA TGTGCCAGCAGCGTCCGGCGGGACCCCTACAATGAGCAGTTCTTC CASSVRRDPYNEQFF
TRBJ1-5 TRBV12-5 NA few TGTGCTAGTGGTTTGGGACCGATGTTGCCCCAGCATTTT CASGLGPMLPQHF
TRBJ1-6 TRBV7-9 TRBD1 few TGTGCCAGCAGCCTAGGGGGCGGTGGCTCACCCCTCCACTTT CASSLGGGGSPLHF
TRBJ2-1 TRBV12-3/TRBV12-4 NA few TGTGCCAGCAGTTTTACCAACAATGAGCAGTTCTTC CASSFTNNEQFF
TRBJ2-7 TRBV5-1 NA NA TGCGCCAGCAGCTTGGGGGACTCATCCTACGAGCAGTACTTC CASSLGDSSYEQYF
TRBJ2-7 TRBV19 NA few TGTGCCAGTAGTATTGACGGCTACGAGCAGTACTTC CASSIDGYEQYF
TRBJ2-7 TRBV3-1 TRBD2 few TGTGCCAGCAGCACCGGGACTAGCGGCTCCTACGAGCAGTACTTC CASSTGTSGSYEQYF
TRBJ2-3 TRBV12-3/TRBV12-4 NA NA TGTGCCAGCAGTTCCGCCCCAGGGGTCAACGATACGCAGTATTTT CASSSAPGVNDTQYF
TRBJ1-1 TRBV29-1 TRBD1 few TGCAGCGTGACAGGGGGCATGAACACTGAAGCTTTCTTT CSVTGGMNTEAFF
TRBJ2-1 TRBV4-1 NA NA TGCGCCAGCAGCCTCCTCTCGGACCCATACAATGAGCAGTTCTTC CASSLLSDPYNEQFF
TRBJ2-3 TRBV5-6 TRBD2 many TGTGCCAGCAGCCTAAGCGGGGGGAGCACAGATACGCAGTATTTT CASSLSGGSTDTQYF
TRBJ2-2 TRBV6-2/TRBV6-3 NA few TGTGCCAGCAGTTACTTCCAGGCCGGGGAGCTGTTTTTT CASSYFQAGELFF
TRBJ2-1 TRBV4-1 NA many TGCGCCAGCAGCCAAAAGGGGGGCCTAGGGGGCCCCTACAATGAGCAGTTCTTC CASSQKGGLGGPYNEQFF
TRBJ2-2 TRBV10-3 TRBD1 many TGTGCCATCAGCTCGACAGGGGAAGGCACCGGGGAGCTGTTTTTT CAISSTGEGTGELFF
TRBJ2-1 TRBV5-6 NA few TGTGCCATGGGCCCCGAGCGACGGCACAATGAGCAGTTCTTC CAMGPERRHNEQFF
TRBJ2-3 TRBV11-2 NA NA TGTGCCAGCAGCTACTGGACAGAGCCGAGCACAGATACGCAGTATTTT CASSYWTEPSTDTQYF
TRBJ2-2 TRBV5-1 NA few TGCGCCAGCAGCTCTAGGAGGGATGGCACCGGGGAGCTGTTTTTT CASSSRRDGTGELFF
TRBJ2-5 TRBV29-1 TRBD2 NA TGCAGCGTTGGCCTAGCGGGGGAGGAGGAGACCCAGTACTTC CSVGLAGEEETQYF
TRBJ2-2 TRBV12-3/TRBV12-4 TRBD1 NA TGTGCCAGCAGTAGCCCACAGGGGGCGAACACCGGGGAGCTGTTTTTT CASSSPQGANTGELFF
TRBJ1-1 TRBV4-3 NA few TGCGCCAGCAGCCAAGATAGGTTCGGGGGACTAAGAACTGAAGCTTTCTTT CASSQDRFGGLRTEAFF
TRBJ1-2 TRBV13 NA few TGTGCCAGCAGCCCTGGGACGGATTTCTATGGCTACACCTTC CASSPGTDFYGYTF
TRBJ1-1 TRBV19 NA NA TGTGCCAGTAAGGTGAACACTGAAGCTTTCTTT CASKVNTEAFF
TRBJ2-1 TRBV7-2 NA NA TGTGCCAGCAGCTTAACCTGGGCGGCGACCAATGAGCAGTTCTTC CASSLTWAATNEQFF
TRBJ2-7 TRBV12-3/TRBV12-4 TRBD2 many TGTGCCAGCAAAGCTAGCGGGGGGTACGAGCAGTACTTC CASKASGGYEQYF
TRBJ1-2 TRBV6-5 TRBD1 few TGTGCCAGCAGTTACTCCCCGGGACAGGTCTATGGCTACACCTTC CASSYSPGQVYGYTF
TRBJ2-3 TRBV11-3 NA few TGTGCCAGCAGCTGGGGAGCGGCCAGCACAGATACGCAGTATTTT CASSWGAASTDTQYF
TRBJ2-1 TRBV11-2 TRBD1 few TGTGCCAGCAGCTCTTACAGGGGGCAATACAATGAGCAGTTCTTC CASSSYRGQYNEQFF
TRBJ2-1 TRBV9 TRBD2 few TGTGCCAGCAGCGTAGGAGGGACTAGACTCTACAATGAGCAGTTCTTC CASSVGGTRLYNEQFF
TRBJ2-7 TRBV14 TRBD1 NA TGTGCCAGCAGTCTATGGACAGGGTCCTACGAGCAGTACTTC CASSLWTGSYEQYF
TRBJ2-5 TRBV6-5 TRBD1 few TGTGCCAGCAGTTACGTCGGGGGGGACAGGGGGGCGACCCAGTACTTC CASSYVGGDRGATQYF
TRBJ2-3 TRBV4-3 TRBD2 NA TGCGCCAGCAGCCCAGGAGCGGGGGTCCCGGGTACGCAGTATTTT CASSPGAGVPGTQYF
TRBJ1-1 TRBV6-1 NA NA TGTGCCAGCAGCGTACTTTTCGGGGCAGGGAGGAACACTGAAGCTTTCTTT CASSVLFGAGRNTEAFF
TRBJ1-6 TRBV5-6 TRBD1 NA TGTGCCAGCAGCTTCGGACAGGGCAGCTCCTATAATTCACCCCTCCACTTT CASSFGQGSSYNSPLHF
TRBJ2-1 TRBV4-1 TRBD2 NA TGCGCCAGCAGCCAAGAGGGCGGGGGGGCCTGGGAGCAGTTCTTC CASSQEGGGAWEQFF
TRBJ2-2 TRBV6-1 NA few TGTGCCAGCAGTGAAATGGCAGGGGTGATCACCGGGGAGCTGTTTTTT CASSEMAGVITGELFF
TRBJ1-1 TRBV12-3/TRBV12-4 NA few TGTGCCAGCAGGTATACAGCGAACACTGAAGCTTTCTTT CASRYTANTEAFF
TRBJ2-2 TRBV4-1 NA few TGCGCCAGCAGCCAAGCCCTAAGGACCGGGGAGCTGTTTTTT CASSQALRTGELFF
TRBJ2-7 TRBV27 NA few TGTGCCAGCAGTGATGACATTGGGGCCCTCGAGCAGTACTTC CASSDDIGALEQYF